These 8 T cell receptor beta chains came from one sample sequenced in a study of human T cells and chemical hapten exposure (dated by TCRdb to the early 2020s). The time point tag for this specimen amounts to: patch test 2, 6 weeks after DPC sensitization. According to the study, the label for this sample's treatment or condition signals: therapeutic diphenylcyclopropenone sensitization with weekly scalp DPC. Library preparation was by RACE. Sequencing took place on a NextSeq 500. In-frame beta chains were kept once TCRdb had trimmed the public reads at Q25 with fastp and called clones with MiXCR. Rows merge per CDR3 protein into single entries with the most common DNA and genes. For this sample there are approximately 92,000 distinct CDR3 sequences; 10% to 12% appear just once. The leading ten clones occupy 2.5% to 4% of the sample. The material was whole blood, obtained in connection with sensitization to the hapten diphenylcyclopropenone (DPC). These receptors originate from a woman aged 40 to 50 with alopecia areata. Some clones in this sample may be carry-over from other donors' samples.

This clonotype was found a few times. This CDR3 is CATSPRPEVNTEAFF. For the CDR3, the DNA is TGTGCCACCTCCCCCCGGCCAGAGGTGAACACTGAAGCTTTCTTT. The rearrangement joins TRBV5-5 to TRBJ1-1; no definite D call. Germline V lookup: CDR1 SGHKS, CDR2 YYEKEE (reference sequence). CDR3 length: 15 residues. V lost 9 bases and J 0 bases, leaving 18 bases between the germline ends.

CDR3 nucleotide sequence: TGTGCCAGCAGTTTCCAGGGGAACACCATATATTTT. Residues: CASSFQGNTIYF. The rearrangement joins TRBV12-3 or TRBV12-4 to TRBJ1-3; tentative D call: TRBD1 (6 bases). CDR3 length: 12 residues. Trimming pared 3 bases from V and 7 bases from J, leaving 7 bases between.

CDR3 residues: CASSLGGNINNEQFF. In DNA, the CDR3 is TGTGCCAGCAGCTTAGGCGGGAACATCAACAATGAGCAGTTCTTC. V gene TRBV7-2 combines with J gene TRBJ2-1, with a tentative D call TRBD2 (6 bases). The V gene lost 1 base and the J gene lost 5 bases, with 12 bases spanning the gap. Looked up from germline, CDR1 is SGHTA and CDR2 is FQGNSA. The CDR3 loop spans 15 amino acids.

This clonotype was seen ten or more times. The chain recombines TRBV7-2 with TRBJ2-7; D perhaps matches TRBD2 (6 bases). The V end lost 3 bases, the J end lost 2 bases, and 11 bases lay between the germline ends. Per the germline V gene, CDR1 is SGHTA and CDR2 is FQGNSA. CDR3 length: 14 residues. The CDR3 nucleotides read TGTGCCAGCAGCTTCAGGCGGGGCCCCTACGAGCAGTACTTC. It encodes CASSFRRGPYEQYF.

The V and J genes are TRBV3-1 and TRBJ1-2, with 10 bases fitting TRBD1. The CDR3 runs to 15 residues. V dropped 4 bases and J dropped 7; count of bases not matched to a gene: 9. CDR1 is LGHDT, CDR2 YNNKEL, per germline (reference sequence). This CDR3 is CASSLGDRGFRGYTF. Written as DNA, the CDR3 is TGTGCCAGCAGCCTGGGGGACAGGGGCTTTCGTGGCTACACCTTC. The entire variable domain, with the rest obtained from reference TRBV3-1 and TRBJ1-2, is as follows: DTAVSQTPKYLVTQMGNDKSIKCEQNLGHDTMYWYKQDSKKFLKIMFSYNNKELIINETVPNRFSPKSPDKAHLNLHINSLELGDSAVYFCASSLGDRGFRGYTFGSGTRLTVV.

At least ten counts were recorded for this clonotype. This rearrangement joins TRBV3-1 to TRBJ1-2; 7 nucleotides agree with TRBD1. CDR1 and CDR2 from the germline V gene are LGHDT and YNNKEL (reference sequence). Trimming cost V 3 bases and J 7 bases; bases outside gene matches: 11. This CDR3 has 15 residues. In nucleotides, the CDR3 is TGTGCCAGCAGCCAGCTTTGGGACAGCCCCAGTGGCTACACCTTC. It codes for CASSQLWDSPSGYTF.

The CDR3 DNA is TGTGCCAGCAGCCCTGCCTCGGGGGACAAAAACATTCAGTACTTC. Translated: CASSPASGDKNIQYF. The V call is TRBV5-4, the J call TRBJ2-4; weak D call: TRBD2 (6 bases). V dropped 4 bases and J dropped 3 bases, with 14 bases sitting between them. The CDR3 loop spans 15 amino acids. Germline lookup yields CDR1 SGHNT and CDR2 YYREEE (reference sequence).

Comments on this clonotype: Being one base from a much bigger clone, this may be a read error. The rearrangement links TRBV7-2 to TRBJ2-7; 10 bases fit TRBD1. The V gene's germline CDR1 is SGHTA and CDR2 FQGNSA. The CDR3 length is 14 residues. CDR3 bases: TGTGCCAGCAGCTGGGGACAGGGGATCTACGTGCAGTACTTC. It yields the protein CASSWGQGIYVQYF.